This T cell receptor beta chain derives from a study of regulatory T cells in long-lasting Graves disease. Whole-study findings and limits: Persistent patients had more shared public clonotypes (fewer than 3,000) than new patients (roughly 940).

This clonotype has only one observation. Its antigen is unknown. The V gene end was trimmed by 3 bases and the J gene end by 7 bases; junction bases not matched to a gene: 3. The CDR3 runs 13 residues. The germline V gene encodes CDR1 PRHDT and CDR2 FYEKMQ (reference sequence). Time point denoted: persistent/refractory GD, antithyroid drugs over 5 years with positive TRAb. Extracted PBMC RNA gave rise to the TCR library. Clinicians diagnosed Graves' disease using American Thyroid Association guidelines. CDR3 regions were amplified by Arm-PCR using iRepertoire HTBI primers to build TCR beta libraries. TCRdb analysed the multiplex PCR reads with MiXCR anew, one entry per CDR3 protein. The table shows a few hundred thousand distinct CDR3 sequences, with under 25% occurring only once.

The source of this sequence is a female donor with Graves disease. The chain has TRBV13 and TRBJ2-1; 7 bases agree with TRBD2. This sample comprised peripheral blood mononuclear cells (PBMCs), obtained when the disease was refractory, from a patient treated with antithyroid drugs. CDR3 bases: TGTGCCAGCAGCTTTGAGGGAGGGAATGAGCAGTTCTTC. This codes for CASSFEGGNEQFF.